This T cell receptor (beta chain) was profiled in a study of T cell changes during pregnancy in multiple sclerosis. Libraries were prepared by immunoSEQ multiplex PCR; TCRdb keeps only in-frame clonotypes and omits some of them. The sample yields around 65,000 clones, under 95% seen once. Trimming shortened V by 1 base and J by 5 bases, and 9 bases separated the two germline ends. Germline lookup yields CDR1 SGHTA and CDR2 FQGTGA. The CDR3 sequence is 13 residues long. The V gene is TRBV7-3, the J gene TRBJ2-7; D call uncertain. The TCR originated in a female donor in good health, enrolled as a control in a pregnancy study. The sample was peripheral blood, taken in the third trimester of pregnancy. The CDR3 here is CASSLIRGDEQYF. The CDR3 bases are TGTGCCAGCAGCTTAATCAGAGGCGACGAGCAGTACTTC.